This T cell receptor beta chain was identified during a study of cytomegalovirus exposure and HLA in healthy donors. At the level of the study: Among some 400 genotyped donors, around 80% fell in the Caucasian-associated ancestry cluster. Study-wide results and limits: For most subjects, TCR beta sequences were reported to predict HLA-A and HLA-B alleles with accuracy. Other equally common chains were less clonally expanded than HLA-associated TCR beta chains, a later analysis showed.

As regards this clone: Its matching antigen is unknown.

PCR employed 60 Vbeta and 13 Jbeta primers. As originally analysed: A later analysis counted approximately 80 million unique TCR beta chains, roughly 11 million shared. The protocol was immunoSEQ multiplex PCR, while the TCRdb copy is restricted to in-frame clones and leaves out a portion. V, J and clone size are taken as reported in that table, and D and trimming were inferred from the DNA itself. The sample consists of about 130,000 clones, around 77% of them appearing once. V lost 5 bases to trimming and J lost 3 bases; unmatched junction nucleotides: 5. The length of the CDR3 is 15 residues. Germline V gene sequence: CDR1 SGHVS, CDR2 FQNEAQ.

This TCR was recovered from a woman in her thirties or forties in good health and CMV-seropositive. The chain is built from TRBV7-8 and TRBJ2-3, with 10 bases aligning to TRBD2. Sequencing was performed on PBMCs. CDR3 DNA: TGTGCCAGCAGCCCCTTAGCGGGAGGAACAGATACGCAGTATTTT. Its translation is CASSPLAGGTDTQYF.